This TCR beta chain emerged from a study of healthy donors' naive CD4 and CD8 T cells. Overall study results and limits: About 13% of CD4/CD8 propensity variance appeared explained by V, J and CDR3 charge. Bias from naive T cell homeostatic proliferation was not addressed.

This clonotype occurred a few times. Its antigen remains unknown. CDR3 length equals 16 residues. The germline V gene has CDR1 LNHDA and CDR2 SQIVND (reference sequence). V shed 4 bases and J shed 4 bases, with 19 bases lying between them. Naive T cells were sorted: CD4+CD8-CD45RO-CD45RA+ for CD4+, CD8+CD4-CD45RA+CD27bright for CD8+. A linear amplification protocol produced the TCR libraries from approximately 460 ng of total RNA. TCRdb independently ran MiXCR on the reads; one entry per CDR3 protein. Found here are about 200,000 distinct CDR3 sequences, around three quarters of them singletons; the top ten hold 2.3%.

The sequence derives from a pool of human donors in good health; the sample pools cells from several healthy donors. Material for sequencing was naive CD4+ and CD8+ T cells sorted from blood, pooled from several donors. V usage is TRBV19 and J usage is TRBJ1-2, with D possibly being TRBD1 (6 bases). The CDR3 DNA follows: TGTGCCAGTAGTAGGCCCGCCTGGGACATTGTCTATGGCTACACCTTC. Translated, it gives CASSRPAWDIVYGYTF.